This T cell receptor (beta chain) was found in a study of patients and donors after allogeneic stem cell transplantation. Germline loops: CDR1 ENHRY, CDR2 SYGVKD. This CDR3 is built from 15 residues. Trimming removed 2 bases from V and 7 bases from J, with 18 bases in between. TCRdb analysed the RT-PCR reads with MiXCR anew, one entry per CDR3 protein. The data hold roughly 800 distinct CDR3 sequences, with 1.5% to 2% observed a single time. The gene calls are TRBV10-3 and TRBJ2-7; D possibly corresponds to TRBD1 (6 bases). This sequence was found in a human donor who was either an allogeneic HSCT recipient or a stem cell or donor lymphocyte infusion donor (not recorded which). It is not recorded whose cells these are; they may come from a transplant donor. Sequencing used blood, either unsorted or a sorted T cell fraction (not recorded which). CDR3 sequence: CAISEPTGYLREQYF. CDR3 sequence (DNA): TGTGCCATCAGTGAGCCAACAGGGTATCTACGGGAGCAGTACTTC.